This T cell receptor (beta chain) was profiled in a study of T cells in Graves' hyperthyroidism and ophthalmopathy. As concerns this clonotype: Its matching antigen is unknown.

The V and J ends lost 0 bases and 5 bases respectively, with 12 bases between them. Germline CDR1 reads SGHRS; CDR2 reads YFSETQ. This CDR3 spans 15 amino acids. Study-wide points: Most thyroid clonotypes expanded above 0.001 appeared in blood too. The model identified upcoming ophthalmopathy a median roughly 6 months ahead of onset.

Uncontrolled infection, other autoimmune disease, pregnancy and lactation each barred patients from inclusion. Amplified TCR beta CDR3 regions came from RNA transcripts. A first-round RT-PCR of the TCR CDR3 used the HTBI primer set. Via MiXCR, TCRdb re-called the multiplex PCR reads, giving one row per CDR3 protein. The table lists around 700,000 distinct CDR3 sequences, about 17% of them singletons. This chain uses TRBV5-1 with TRBJ1-5; D is perhaps TRBD1 (5 bases). Sequences were obtained from blood. This clonotype was sampled from a woman aged 45-59 years with Graves' hyperthyroidism that later progressed to Graves' ophthalmopathy. CDR3 sequence reads: CASSLEPGRDQPQHF. The CDR3 region has the DNA TGCGCCAGCAGCTTGGAACCGGGGCGAGATCAGCCCCAGCATTTT.